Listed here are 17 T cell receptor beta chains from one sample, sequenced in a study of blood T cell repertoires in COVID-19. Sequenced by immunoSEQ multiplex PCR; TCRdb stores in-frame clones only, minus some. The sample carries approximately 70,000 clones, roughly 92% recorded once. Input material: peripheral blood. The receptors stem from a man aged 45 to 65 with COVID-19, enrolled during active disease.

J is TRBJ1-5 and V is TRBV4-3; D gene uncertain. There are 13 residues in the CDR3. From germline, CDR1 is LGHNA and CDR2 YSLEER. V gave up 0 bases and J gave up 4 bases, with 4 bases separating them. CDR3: CASSQDENQPQHF. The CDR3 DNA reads TGCGCCAGCAGCCAAGATGAGAATCAGCCCCAGCATTTT.

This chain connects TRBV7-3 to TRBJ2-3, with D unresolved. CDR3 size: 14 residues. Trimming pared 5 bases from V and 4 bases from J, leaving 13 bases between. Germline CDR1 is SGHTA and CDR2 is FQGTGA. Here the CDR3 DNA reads TGTGCCAGCAGCCCGACTCCAAGCGCAGATACGCAGTATTTT. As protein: CASSPTPSADTQYF.

As DNA, the CDR3 is TGTGCCAGCAGCTTATCCGGGGATAGCTCCTACGAGCAGTACGTC. Its translation is CASSLSGDSSYEQYV. The gene calls are TRBV11-2 and TRBJ2-7; possible D gene TRBD2, 5 bases. The V end was cut by 2 bases, the J end by 0 bases, with 11 bases between. The CDR3 loop spans 15 amino acids. Germline V gives CDR1 SGHAT, CDR2 FQNNGV.

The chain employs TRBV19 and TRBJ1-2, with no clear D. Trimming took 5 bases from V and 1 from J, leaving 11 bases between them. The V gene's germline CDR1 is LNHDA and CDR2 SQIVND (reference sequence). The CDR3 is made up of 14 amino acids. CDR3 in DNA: TGTGCCAGTAGTTTGCAGTCTCTTAACTATGGCTACACCTTC. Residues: CASSLQSLNYGYTF.

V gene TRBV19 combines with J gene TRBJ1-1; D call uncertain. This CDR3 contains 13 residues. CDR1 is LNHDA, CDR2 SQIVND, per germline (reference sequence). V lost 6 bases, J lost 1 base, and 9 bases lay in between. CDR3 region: CASRIQENTEAFF. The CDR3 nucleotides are TGTGCCAGTAGGATCCAGGAGAACACTGAAGCTTTCTTT. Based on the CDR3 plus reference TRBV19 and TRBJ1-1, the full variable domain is DGGITQSPKYLFRKEGQNVTLSCEQNLNHDAMYWYRQDPGQGLRLIYYSQIVNDFQKGDIAEGYSVSREKKESFPLTVTSAQKNPTAFYLCASRIQENTEAFFGQGTRLTVV.

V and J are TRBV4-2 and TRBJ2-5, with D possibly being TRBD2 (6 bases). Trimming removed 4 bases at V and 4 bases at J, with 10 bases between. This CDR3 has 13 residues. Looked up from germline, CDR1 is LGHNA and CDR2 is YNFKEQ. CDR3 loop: CASSPGVGETQYF. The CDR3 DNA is TGTGCCAGCAGCCCGGGAGTGGGAGAGACCCAGTACTTC.

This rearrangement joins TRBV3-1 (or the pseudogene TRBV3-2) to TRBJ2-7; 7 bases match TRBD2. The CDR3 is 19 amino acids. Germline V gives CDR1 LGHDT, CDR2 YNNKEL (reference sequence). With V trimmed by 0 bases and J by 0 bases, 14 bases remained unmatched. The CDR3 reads CASSQEKWLAELPSYEQYF. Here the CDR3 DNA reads TGTGCCAGCAGCCAAGAAAAGTGGCTAGCGGAGTTGCCCTCCTACGAGCAGTACTTC.

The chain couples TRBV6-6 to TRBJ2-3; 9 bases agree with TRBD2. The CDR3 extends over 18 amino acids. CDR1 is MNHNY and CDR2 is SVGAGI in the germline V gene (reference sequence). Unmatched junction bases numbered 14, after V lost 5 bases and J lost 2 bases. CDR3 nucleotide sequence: TGTGCCAGCAGTCAGTTTGAAGCGGGAGGCGATCACACAGATACGCAGTATTTT. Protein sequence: CASSQFEAGGDHTDTQYF.

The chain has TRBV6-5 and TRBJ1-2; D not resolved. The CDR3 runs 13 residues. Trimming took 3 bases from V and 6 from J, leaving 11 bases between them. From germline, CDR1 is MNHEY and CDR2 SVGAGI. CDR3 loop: CASSYSEEDGYTF. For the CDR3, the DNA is TGTGCCAGCAGTTATTCAGAGGAGGATGGCTACACCTTC.

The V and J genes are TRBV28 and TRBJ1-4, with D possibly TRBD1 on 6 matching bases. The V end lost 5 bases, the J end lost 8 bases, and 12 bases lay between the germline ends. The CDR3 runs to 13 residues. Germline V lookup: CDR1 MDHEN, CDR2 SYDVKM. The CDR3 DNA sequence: TGTGCCAGCAGTCCCGGACAGAGCGAAAAACTGTTTTTT. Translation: CASSPGQSEKLFF.

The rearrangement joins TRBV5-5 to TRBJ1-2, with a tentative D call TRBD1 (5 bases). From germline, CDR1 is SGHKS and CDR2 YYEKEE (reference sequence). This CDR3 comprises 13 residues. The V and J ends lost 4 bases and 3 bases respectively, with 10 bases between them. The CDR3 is CASSRGGDYGYTF. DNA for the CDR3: TGTGCCAGCAGCCGCGGAGGGGACTATGGCTACACCTTC.

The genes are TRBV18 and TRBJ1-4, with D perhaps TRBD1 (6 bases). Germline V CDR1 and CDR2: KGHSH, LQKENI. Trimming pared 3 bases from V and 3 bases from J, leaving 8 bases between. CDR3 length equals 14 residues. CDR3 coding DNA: TGTGCCAGCTCACCGGGGGCCTCTAATGAAAAACTGTTTTTT. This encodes CASSPGASNEKLFF.

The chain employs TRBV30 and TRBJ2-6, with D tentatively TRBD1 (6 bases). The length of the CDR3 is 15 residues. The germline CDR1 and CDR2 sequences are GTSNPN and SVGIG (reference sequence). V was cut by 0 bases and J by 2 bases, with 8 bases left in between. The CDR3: CAWSVAGAGANVLTF. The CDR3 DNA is TGTGCCTGGAGTGTAGCAGGGGCTGGGGCCAACGTCCTGACTTTC.

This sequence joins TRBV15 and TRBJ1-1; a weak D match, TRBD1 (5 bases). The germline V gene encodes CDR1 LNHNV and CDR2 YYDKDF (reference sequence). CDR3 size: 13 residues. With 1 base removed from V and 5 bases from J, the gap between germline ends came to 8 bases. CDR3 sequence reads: CATSRGGGTEAFF. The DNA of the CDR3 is TGTGCCACCAGCAGAGGCGGGGGGACTGAAGCTTTCTTT.

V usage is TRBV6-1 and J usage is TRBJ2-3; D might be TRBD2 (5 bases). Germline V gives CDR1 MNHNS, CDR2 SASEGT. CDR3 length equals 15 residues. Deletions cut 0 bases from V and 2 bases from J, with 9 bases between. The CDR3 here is CASSEASAFTDTQYF. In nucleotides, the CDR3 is TGTGCCAGCAGTGAAGCTAGCGCTTTCACAGATACGCAGTATTTT.

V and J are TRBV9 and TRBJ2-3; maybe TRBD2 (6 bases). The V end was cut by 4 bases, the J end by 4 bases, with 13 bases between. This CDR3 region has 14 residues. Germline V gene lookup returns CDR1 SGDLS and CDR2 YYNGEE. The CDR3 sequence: CASSPGSGPDTQYF. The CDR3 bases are TGTGCCAGCAGCCCCGGGAGCGGTCCAGATACGCAGTATTTT.

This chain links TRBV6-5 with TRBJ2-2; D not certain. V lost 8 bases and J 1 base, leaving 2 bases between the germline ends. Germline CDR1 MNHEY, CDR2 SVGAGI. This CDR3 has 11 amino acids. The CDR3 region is CASLNTGELFF. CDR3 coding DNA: TGTGCCAGCCTGAACACCGGGGAGCTGTTTTTT.